This TCR beta chain was observed in a study of CD8 T cells in Susac syndrome. There are 17 residues in the CDR3. V trimming: 1 base; J trimming: 2 bases; junction bases outside the gene matches: 3. Germline V gene data show CDR1 as SGHRS and CDR2 as YFSETQ. It was with random hexamers that roughly 0.5 to 1 ug RNA was reverse transcribed. TCRdb fed the immunoSEQ multiplex PCR reads into MiXCR, producing one record per CDR3 protein. Among some 97,000 distinct CDR3 sequences, about 95% were seen once, and the ten largest hold approximately 0.3%. The chain uses TRBV5-1 and TRBJ2-1, with TRBD2 matching 13 bases. The receptor's source is a human donor with Susac syndrome. The sequenced material came from CD8+ T cells from PBMCs. CDR3 DNA sequence: TGCGCCAGCAGCTTGACTGGGACTAGCGGGGCCTACAATGAGCAGTTCTTC. Encoded protein: CASSLTGTSGAYNEQFF.